This T cell receptor (beta chain) is from a study of identical twins. Using its own MiXCR run on the 5' RACE reads, TCRdb lists one record per CDR3 protein. The sample records around 670,000 distinct CDR3 sequences, roughly 6% being singletons. Many counts were recorded for this clonotype. CDR1 and CDR2 (germline): MNHEY, SVGAGI. The CDR3 runs 16 residues. J gave up 2 bases and V 4 bases, and 7 bases lay outside the gene matches. The sequenced material came from naive T cells sorted from blood. The receptor was isolated from a man aged 18 to 30 in good health. The chain employs TRBV6-5 and TRBJ2-1, with 8 bases fitting TRBD2. As DNA, the CDR3 is TGTGCCAGCAGTTCCCTCAGCGGGAGTGCCTACAATGAGCAGTTCTTC. Translation gives CASSSLSGSAYNEQFF.